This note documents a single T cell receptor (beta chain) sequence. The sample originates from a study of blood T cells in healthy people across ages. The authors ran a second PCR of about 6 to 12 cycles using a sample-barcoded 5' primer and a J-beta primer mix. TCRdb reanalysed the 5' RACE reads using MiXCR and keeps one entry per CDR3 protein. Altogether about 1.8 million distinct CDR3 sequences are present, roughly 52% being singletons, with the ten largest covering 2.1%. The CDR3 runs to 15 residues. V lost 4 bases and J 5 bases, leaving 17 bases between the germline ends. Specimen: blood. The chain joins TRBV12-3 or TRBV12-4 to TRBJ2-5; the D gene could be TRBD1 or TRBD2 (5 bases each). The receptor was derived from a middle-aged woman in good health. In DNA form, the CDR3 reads TGTGCCAGCAGTTCCCCCGGGACCGCCTGGGAGACCCAGTACTTC. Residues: CASSSPGTAWETQYF.